This entry concerns a single T cell receptor beta chain. This entry belongs to a study of blood T cell repertoires in COVID-19. The wider study: Both acute and convalescent COVID-19 samples were obtained from the United States, Italy and Spain.

Method: immunoSEQ multiplex PCR; TCRdb's copy keeps in-frame clones and lacks some. Altogether about 190,000 clones are present, 65% to 90% being singletons, with the ten largest covering about 5%. V shed 5 bases and J shed 4 bases, with 17 bases lying between them. There are 15 residues in the CDR3. Germline V CDR1 and CDR2: LNHDA, SQIVND (reference sequence). The receptor comes from a woman in her sixties with acute COVID-19. Sequencing was carried out using PBMCs or T cells enriched from blood (not recorded which). The J gene is TRBJ1-2, the V gene TRBV19, with a weak D call TRBD1 (6 bases). Here the CDR3 reads CASSELRGVGYGYTF. The CDR3 DNA reads as TGTGCCAGTAGTGAGCTCAGGGGTGTCGGCTATGGCTACACCTTC.